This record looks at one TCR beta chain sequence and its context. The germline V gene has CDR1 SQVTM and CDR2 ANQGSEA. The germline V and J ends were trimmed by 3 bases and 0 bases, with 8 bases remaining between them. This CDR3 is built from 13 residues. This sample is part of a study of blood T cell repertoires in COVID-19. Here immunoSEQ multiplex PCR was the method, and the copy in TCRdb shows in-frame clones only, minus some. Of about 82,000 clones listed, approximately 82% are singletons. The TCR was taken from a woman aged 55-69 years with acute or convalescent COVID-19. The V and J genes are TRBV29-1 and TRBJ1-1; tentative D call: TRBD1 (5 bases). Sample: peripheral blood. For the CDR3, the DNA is TGCAGCGTTGAGGGGCCTATGAACACTGAAGCTTTCTTT. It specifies CSVEGPMNTEAFF.